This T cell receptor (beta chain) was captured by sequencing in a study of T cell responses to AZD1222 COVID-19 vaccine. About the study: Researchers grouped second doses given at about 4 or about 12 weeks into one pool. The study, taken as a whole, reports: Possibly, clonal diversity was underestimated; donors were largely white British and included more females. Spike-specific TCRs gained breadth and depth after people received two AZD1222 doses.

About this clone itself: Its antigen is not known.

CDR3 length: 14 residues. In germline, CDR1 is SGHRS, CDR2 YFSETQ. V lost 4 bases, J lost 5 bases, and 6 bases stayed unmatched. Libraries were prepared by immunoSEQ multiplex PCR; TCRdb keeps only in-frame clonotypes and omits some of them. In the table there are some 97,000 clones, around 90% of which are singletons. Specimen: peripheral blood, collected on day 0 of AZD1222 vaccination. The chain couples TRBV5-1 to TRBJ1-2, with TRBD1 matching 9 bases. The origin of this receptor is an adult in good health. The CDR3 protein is CASSPGQGSYGYTF. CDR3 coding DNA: TGCGCCAGCAGCCCCGGACAGGGGAGTTATGGCTACACCTTC.